This TCR beta chain was sequenced during a study of blood T cell repertoires in COVID-19. Background on the study: Sites across the United States, Italy and Spain contributed samples from acute and convalescent COVID-19.

Sequenced by immunoSEQ multiplex PCR; TCRdb stores in-frame clones only, minus some. The sample has fewer than 200,000 clones, 60% to 80% seen once; the top ten hold about 28%. With V trimmed by 6 bases and J by 0 bases, 3 bases remained unmatched. This CDR3 spans 14 amino acids. CDR1 and CDR2 from the germline V gene are SNHLY and FYNNEI. This sequence was found in a woman aged 70-85 years with acute or convalescent COVID-19. The specimen sequenced was peripheral blood. This chain joins TRBV2 and TRBJ2-7; 9 nucleotides align to TRBD2. CDR3 loop: CASREREASYEQYF. CDR3 coding DNA: TGTGCCAGCAGGGAGCGGGAGGCCTCCTACGAGCAGTACTTC.